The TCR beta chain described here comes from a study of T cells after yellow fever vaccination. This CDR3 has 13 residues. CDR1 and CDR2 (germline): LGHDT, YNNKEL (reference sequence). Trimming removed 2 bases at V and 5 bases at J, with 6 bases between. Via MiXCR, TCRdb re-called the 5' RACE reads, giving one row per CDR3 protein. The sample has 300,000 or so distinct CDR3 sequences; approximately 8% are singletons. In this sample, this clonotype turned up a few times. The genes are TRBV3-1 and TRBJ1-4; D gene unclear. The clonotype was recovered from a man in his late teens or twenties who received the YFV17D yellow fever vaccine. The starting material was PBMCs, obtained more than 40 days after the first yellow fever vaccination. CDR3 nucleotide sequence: TGTGCCAGCAGCCAAAGCTTCAATGAAAAACTGTTTTTT. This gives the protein CASSQSFNEKLFF.